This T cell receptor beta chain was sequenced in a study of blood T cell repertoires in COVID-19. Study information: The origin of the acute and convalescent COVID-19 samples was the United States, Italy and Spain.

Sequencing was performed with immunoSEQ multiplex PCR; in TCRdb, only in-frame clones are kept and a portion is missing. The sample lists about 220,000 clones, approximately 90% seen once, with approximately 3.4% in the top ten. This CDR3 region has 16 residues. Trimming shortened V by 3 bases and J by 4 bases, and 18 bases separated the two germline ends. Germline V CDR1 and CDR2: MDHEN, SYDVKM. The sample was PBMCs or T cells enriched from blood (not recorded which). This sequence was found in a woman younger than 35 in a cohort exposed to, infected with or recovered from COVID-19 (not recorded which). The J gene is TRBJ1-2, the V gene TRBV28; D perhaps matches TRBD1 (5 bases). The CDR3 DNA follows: TGTGCCAGCAGTTTCTTATTGGGAGGGGAGTCCTATGGCTACACCTTC. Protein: CASSFLLGGESYGYTF.